These 23 T cell receptor beta chains originate from one sample sequenced in a study of T cells in Graves' hyperthyroidism and ophthalmopathy. Amplified regions were TCR beta CDR3 sequences from RNA transcripts. Carried out on the TCR CDR3, a first-round RT-PCR used the HTBI primer set. A single record per CDR3 protein comes from TCRdb applying MiXCR to the multiplex PCR reads. Of hundreds of thousands of distinct CDR3 sequences detected, 20% to 25% appear once; the ten largest clones hold about 53%. The sample taken for sequencing was blood. Source of these receptors: a woman aged 70-85 years with Graves' ophthalmopathy.

V and J are TRBV12-3 or TRBV12-4 and TRBJ2-1; 13 bases fit TRBD2. This CDR3 contains 17 residues. Trimming removed 2 bases from V and 6 bases from J; junction bases left unmatched: 7. The CDR3 DNA reads TGTGCCAGCAGTTTATATACTAGCGGGAGGGCCATCAATGAGCAGTTCTTC. Protein: CASSLYTSGRAINEQFF.

V is TRBV3-1 and J is TRBJ2-7; D is undetermined. Germline CDR1 and CDR2: LGHDT and YNNKEL (reference sequence). The germline V and J ends were trimmed by 1 base and 3 bases, with 13 bases remaining between them. CDR3 length: 15 residues. CDR3 protein: CASSQGLGRVYEQYF. The DNA for the CDR3 is TGTGCCAGCAGCCAAGGTTTAGGTAGGGTCTACGAGCAGTACTTC.

This clonotype was found a few times. This rearrangement joins TRBV6-2 or TRBV6-3 to TRBJ1-1, with D possibly TRBD1 on 6 matching bases. Trimming pared 8 bases from V and 0 bases from J, leaving 19 bases between. CDR3 length equals 16 residues. Germline assignment: CDR1 MNHEY and CDR2 SVGEGT. The DNA of the CDR3 is TGTGCCAGCTTCGGGGGCAAAACGTATATGAACACTGAAGCTTTCTTT. Its protein product is CASFGGKTYMNTEAFF.

Only a few counts were recorded for this clonotype. This chain joins TRBV3-1 and TRBJ2-7, with 8 bases lining up with TRBD2. The V segment lost 0 bases and the J segment 2 bases; nucleotides outside the gene matches: 3. The CDR3 runs to 15 residues. CDR1 and CDR2 from the germline V gene are LGHDT and YNNKEL (reference sequence). The CDR3 DNA is TGTGCCAGCAGCCAAGATCCAGCGGGGGCCTACGAGCAGTACTTC. Protein sequence: CASSQDPAGAYEQYF.

The chain employs TRBV19 and TRBJ1-6; the match to TRBD1 covers 8 bases. With V trimmed by 8 bases and J by 8 bases, 8 bases remained unmatched. The CDR3 consists of 14 residues. Germline V CDR1 and CDR2: LNHDA, SQIVND (reference sequence). The chain's CDR3 is CASLSNRGDSPLHF. In DNA form, the CDR3 reads TGTGCCAGTTTGTCAAACAGGGGGGATTCACCCCTCCACTTT.

The gene calls are TRBV7-2 and TRBJ2-1; 12 bases are a match to TRBD2. Germline loops: CDR1 SGHTA, CDR2 FQGNSA. This CDR3 is built from 15 residues. J was trimmed by 12 bases and V by 4 bases; bases with no gene match: 10. The CDR3, as DNA: TGTGCCAGCAGCTCGACTAGCGGGAGTCCGGGGGGGCAGTTCTTC. This translates into CASSSTSGSPGGQFF.

The table lists this clonotype with a few counts. The chain links TRBV7-3 to TRBJ2-5; D is uncertain. Germline V gene lookup returns CDR1 SGHTA and CDR2 FQGTGA. The CDR3 has 12 residues. Trimming took off 2 bases at V and 5 bases at J, with 6 bases between the two ends. DNA for the CDR3: TGTGCCAGCAGCTTAGACTTCGAGACCCAGTACTTC. Translation: CASSLDFETQYF. Using reference TRBV7-3 and TRBJ2-5 for the parts outside the CDR3, the full variable domain is GAGVSQTPSNKVTEKGKYVELRCDPISGHTALYWYRQSLGQGPEFLIYFQGTGAADDSGLPNDRFFAVRPEGSVSTLKIQRTERGDSAVYLCASSLDFETQYFGPGTRLLVL.

In the case of this clonotype: Sequence at one end of the junction differs from germline and may be a read error. The chain carries TRBV6-1 and TRBJ1-2; the match to TRBD1 covers 7 bases. The CDR3 loop spans 16 amino acids. The germline CDR1 and CDR2 sequences are MNHNS and SASEGT. The CDR3 region has the DNA TGTGCCAGCAAAGGCCCGCCCGGAGGACAGGTCTATAGCTACACCTTC. This translates into CASKGPPGGQVYSYTF.

There are a few counts of this clonotype. The V gene is TRBV12-3 or TRBV12-4, the J gene TRBJ2-3; a possible D gene is TRBD2 (6 bases). The CDR3 is made up of 15 amino acids. V was trimmed by 6 bases and J by 4 bases, leaving 17 bases between them. This CDR3 is CASRISGGMSDTQYF. The CDR3 region has the DNA TGTGCCAGCAGAATCAGCGGAGGGATGTCAGATACGCAGTATTTT.

The CDR3 protein is CASSLGTSGSEFF. CDR3 DNA: TGTGCCAGCAGCTTAGGGACTAGCGGGAGTGAGTTCTTC. The chain employs TRBV11-1 and TRBJ2-1, with 13 positions matching TRBD2. Germline V CDR1 and CDR2: SGHAT, FQDESV (reference sequence). The CDR3 extends over 13 amino acids. Unmatched junction bases numbered 2, after V lost 1 base and J lost 14 bases.

This clonotype was detected ten times or more. The V and J genes are TRBV27 and TRBJ1-4, with D perhaps matching TRBD1 (5 bases). The CDR3 is 14 amino acids. The V gene lost 3 bases and the J gene lost 5 bases, with 10 bases spanning the gap. From germline, CDR1 is MNHEY and CDR2 SMNVEV (reference sequence). The CDR3 coding sequence is TGTGCCAGCAGTTTTTATGGGACGAATGAAAAACTGTTTTTT. Protein sequence: CASSFYGTNEKLFF.

The chain carries TRBV20-1 and TRBJ1-6; a weak D match, TRBD1 (5 bases). From germline, CDR1 is DFQATT and CDR2 SNEGSKA (reference sequence). Trimming left V 6 bases short and J 10 bases short, with 22 bases between. The CDR3 is 15 residues long. CDR3 sequence (DNA): TGCAGTGCCCTGGGGGGTTCCGGGATGGGATCACCCCTCCACTTT. Residues: CSALGGSGMGSPLHF.

This clonotype was seen repeatedly, ten times or more. The chain links TRBV30 to TRBJ1-5; 11 nucleotides line up with TRBD1. CDR1 GTSNPN and CDR2 SVGIG come from the germline V gene (reference sequence). This CDR3 has 15 amino acids. The ends lost 3 bases at V and 4 bases at J; junction bases unmatched: 5. For the CDR3, the DNA is TGTGCCTGGAGCAGGACAGGGGGCATGAATCAGCCCCAGCATTTT. Translated: CAWSRTGGMNQPQHF.

This clonotype showed up just a few times. The CDR3, as DNA: TGTGCCAGCAGTGCGGAGGGTGAGCAGTTCTTC. This encodes CASSAEGEQFF. The genes are TRBV2 and TRBJ2-1; perhaps TRBD2 as D (6 bases). This CDR3 has 11 amino acids. Germline V lookup: CDR1 SNHLY, CDR2 FYNNEI. Deletions cut 4 bases from V and 9 bases from J, with 7 bases between.

This clonotype occurred a few times. This chain links TRBV6-2 or TRBV6-3 with TRBJ1-1; 7 bases fit TRBD1. Germline-derived CDR1 and CDR2 are MNHEY and SVGEGT. The CDR3 totals 16 residues. V lost 0 bases to trimming and J lost 1 base; unmatched junction nucleotides: 5. The CDR3 is CASSYSTRTGNTEAFF. In DNA, the CDR3 is TGTGCCAGCAGTTACTCGACCAGGACAGGGAACACTGAAGCTTTCTTT.

In this sample, this clonotype turned up many times. V gene TRBV2 combines with J gene TRBJ2-5, with D possibly being TRBD1 (6 bases). The length of the CDR3 is 14 residues. Germline V gene sequence: CDR1 SNHLY, CDR2 FYNNEI. V lost 5 bases and J 5 bases, leaving 15 bases between the germline ends. CDR3 sequence (DNA): TGTGCCAGCAGTCCACAGGGACCAGTGGAGACCCAGTACTTC. Translating it yields CASSPQGPVETQYF.

Only a few counts were recorded for this clonotype. The J gene is TRBJ1-3, the V gene TRBV3-1, with D possibly being TRBD1 (5 bases). Germline loops: CDR1 LGHDT, CDR2 YNNKEL (reference sequence). Trimming removed 4 bases at V and 0 bases at J, with 7 bases between. The CDR3 has 14 amino acids. CDR3: CASSPDSSGNTIYF. In DNA form, the CDR3 reads TGTGCCAGCAGCCCCGACAGCTCTGGAAACACCATATATTTT.

This clonotype has only a few counts. The chain has TRBV11-2 and TRBJ2-3; no clear D gene. V was clipped by 5 bases and J by 2 bases, with 8 bases between them. Germline V lookup: CDR1 SGHAT, CDR2 FQNNGV. The CDR3 contains 13 residues. CDR3 in amino acids: CASSPRFTDTQYF. The CDR3 DNA follows: TGTGCCAGCAGCCCTAGATTCACAGATACGCAGTATTTT.

This clonotype was picked up many times. V gene TRBV3-1 combines with J gene TRBJ1-1; D gene ambiguous. Trimming pared 1 base from V and 0 bases from J, leaving 9 bases between. This CDR3 is 15 amino acids long. Germline V gene lookup returns CDR1 LGHDT and CDR2 YNNKEL (reference sequence). CDR3 sequence (DNA): TGTGCCAGCAGCCAAGGAGGCAGCATGAACACTGAAGCTTTCTTT. Amino acid sequence: CASSQGGSMNTEAFF.

The chain joins TRBV2 to TRBJ2-2; 7 bases agree with TRBD1. This CDR3 contains 16 residues. Germline V gives CDR1 SNHLY, CDR2 FYNNEI. The junction had 7 bases not matched to a gene; V was cut back by 5 bases and J by 1 base. CDR3 DNA sequence: TGTGCCAGCAGTAAGAACAGGGGCCTGAACACCGGGGAGCTGTTTTTT. Translating gives CASSKNRGLNTGELFF.

The V gene is TRBV5-1, the J gene TRBJ2-7; 13 bases line up with TRBD2. The germline V gene encodes CDR1 SGHRS and CDR2 YFSETQ. This CDR3 is 15 amino acids long. The junction had 4 bases not matched to a gene; V was cut back by 5 bases and J by 2 bases. The DNA of the CDR3 is TGCGCCAGCAGAAGACTAGCGGGAGGCACCTACGAGCAGTACTTC. Its translation: CASRRLAGGTYEQYF.

Of note for this clonotype: The germline gene is not matched at one end of the junction; a read error may be the cause. V is TRBV12-3 or TRBV12-4 and J is TRBJ2-3, with D perhaps matching TRBD1 (5 bases). The CDR3 is made up of 14 amino acids. The CDR3 DNA follows: TGTACCAGCAGTTTAGGGGAATTCACAGATACGCAGTATTTT. Its translation is CTSSLGEFTDTQYF.

This chain connects TRBV12-3 or TRBV12-4 to TRBJ2-2; unclear D gene. Trimming shortened V by 3 bases and J by 6 bases, and 11 bases separated the two germline ends. There are 14 residues in the CDR3. CDR3 coding DNA: TGTGCCAGCAGTTTGGGTATCCCCGCCGGGGAGCTGTTTTTT. It yields the protein CASSLGIPAGELFF.